The next 5 T cell receptor beta chains were all read from a single sample in a study of CXCR3-negative and CXCR3-positive naive CD8 T cells. Findings and limits, study-wide: Relative to CXCR3-negative naive cells, CXCR3-positive naive cells had more hydrophobic TRB CDR3s.

These receptors' targets are unknown. Via 5' RACE with UMI labels, TRB cDNA libraries were prepared. After re-calling the 5' RACE reads, TCRdb lists one entry per CDR3 protein, DNA absent. This sample's clone table lists roughly 110,000 distinct CDR3 sequences. Sample: naive CXCR3+ CD8+ T cells from blood. The subset is: CD45RO-CCR7+CD27+CD95- naive CD8+ T cells expressing CXCR3 (TNR3+). The receptors originated from a human donor in good health. Some clones in this sample may be carry-over from other donors' samples.

The rearrangement joins TRBV28 to TRBJ2-1; TCRdb lists TRBD2, though no DNA is available to test this call. The CDR3 runs to 17 residues. Germline assignment: CDR1 MDHEN and CDR2 SYDVKM. The CDR3 here is CASSNPGPPTRYGEQFF.

The chain joins TRBV20-1 to TRBJ2-1; the D gene TCRdb calls, TRBD2, cannot be checked with no DNA. The germline V gene has CDR1 DFQATT and CDR2 SNEGSKA (reference sequence). This CDR3 comprises 15 residues. CDR3 residues: CSDRDLGLAVNEQFF.

This rearrangement joins TRBV27 to TRBJ2-4; with no DNA, the TCRdb D assignment of TRBD1 cannot be verified. The CDR3 runs to 14 residues. Germline V CDR1 and CDR2: MNHEY, SMNVEV (reference sequence). The CDR3 loop reads CASSPQGAKNIQYF.

The rearrangement links TRBV7-9 to TRBJ1-2; TCRdb's assignment of TRBD1 cannot be checked, as there is no DNA. Germline V gives CDR1 SEHNR, CDR2 FQNEAQ (reference sequence). The CDR3 extends over 15 amino acids. CDR3 region: CASSPTLDSFYGYTF.

The rearrangement uses TRBV29-1 and TRBJ2-1; TCRdb's assignment of TRBD2 cannot be checked, as there is no DNA. In germline, CDR1 is SQVTM, CDR2 ANQGSEA. The CDR3 is 13 residues long. This CDR3 reads CSVSLAGAWEQFF.